This passage covers 15 T cell receptor beta chains from one sample sequenced in a study of blood T cell repertoires in COVID-19 (dated by TCRdb to 2018 to 2020). Library construction relied on the immunoSEQ multiplex PCR assay. The clones in this table, taken by TCRdb from immuneACCESS, are in-frame only. Not every clone is retained; where verified, under half of the shortfall comes from an unresolved V gene, and the cause of the rest is unknown. The sample table contains more than 70,000 clones; only one count was recorded for 65% to 90% of them. The ten most abundant clones make up around 4.1% of the sample. Sequenced material: peripheral blood. The receptors were sampled from a man aged 55 to 70 with acute or convalescent COVID-19.

About this clone itself: Within the sample, other DNA sequences also encode this same CDR3. The chain combines TRBV27 with TRBJ1-6, with TRBD1 matching over 7 bases. Germline trimming cut 6 bases from V and 5 bases from J; bases unmatched to any gene: 7. There are 15 residues in the CDR3. Germline lookup yields CDR1 MNHEY and CDR2 SMNVEV (reference sequence). The CDR3 DNA reads TGTGCCAGCAGAACACCGGGACAGAATAATTCACCCCTCCACTTT. This gives the protein CASRTPGQNNSPLHF.

A few counts support this clone. V gene TRBV29-1 combines with J gene TRBJ1-4; no clear D. From germline, CDR1 is SQVTM and CDR2 ANQGSEA. V was clipped by 6 bases and J by 0 bases, with 14 bases between them. This CDR3 contains 15 residues. Here the CDR3 reads CSVAMGTATNEKLFF. The CDR3 DNA is TGCAGCGTAGCCATGGGCACCGCAACTAATGAAAAACTGTTTTTT.

This clone was picked up one time. In DNA, the CDR3 is TGTGCCTGGAGTTCCGGGACCACAGCGGGTTACGAGCAGTACTTC. It translates to CAWSSGTTAGYEQYF. The chain links TRBV30 to TRBJ2-7; a weak D match, TRBD2 (6 bases). The V end lost 2 bases, the J end lost 4 bases, and 18 bases lay between the germline ends. This CDR3 has 15 amino acids. Per the germline V gene, CDR1 is GTSNPN and CDR2 is SVGIG (reference sequence).

The chain employs TRBV5-6 and TRBJ1-2; the match to TRBD1 covers 9 bases. CDR3 size: 15 residues. J gave up 7 bases and V 3 bases, and 10 bases lay outside the gene matches. The germline V gene has CDR1 SGHDT and CDR2 YYEEEE. CDR3 sequence (DNA): TGTGCCAGCAGCTCCGTGGGACAGGGCATTGGTGGCTACACCTTC. Amino acids: CASSSVGQGIGGYTF. Together with reference TRBV5-6 and TRBJ1-2, the CDR3 gives the full variable domain: DAGVTQSPTHLIKTRGQQVTLRCSPKSGHDTVSWYQQALGQGPQFIFQYYEEEERQRGNFPDRFSGHQFPNYSSELNVNALLLGDSALYLCASSSVGQGIGGYTFGSGTRLTVV.

This rearrangement joins TRBV2 to TRBJ1-5; TRBD1 agrees at 7 bases. Germline assignment: CDR1 SNHLY and CDR2 FYNNEI. The CDR3 covers 14 residues. The V gene end was trimmed by 6 bases and the J gene end by 4 bases; junction bases not matched to a gene: 6. CDR3 protein: CASSVQGKNQPQHF. Written as DNA, the CDR3 is TGTGCCAGCAGCGTACAGGGGAAGAATCAGCCCCAGCATTTT.

This chain connects TRBV18 to TRBJ2-2; TRBD2 might be the D (6 bases). The V end was cut by 6 bases, the J end by 1 base, with 15 bases between. Looked up from germline, CDR1 is KGHSH and CDR2 is LQKENI. The CDR3 length is 16 residues. This CDR3 reads CASSRVSGRNTGELFF. The CDR3 DNA reads as TGTGCCAGCTCCCGAGTTAGCGGACGGAACACCGGGGAGCTGTTTTTT.

This CDR3 reads CASSLGATSGSGEQYF. The DNA of the CDR3 is TGTGCCAGCTCACTCGGGGCGACTAGCGGGAGTGGCGAGCAGTACTTC. This chain joins TRBV18 and TRBJ2-7, with 12 bases fitting TRBD2. The germline V gene has CDR1 KGHSH and CDR2 LQKENI. The CDR3 runs to 16 residues. V trimming: 4 bases; J trimming: 6 bases; junction bases outside the gene matches: 10.

The V and J genes are TRBV5-1 and TRBJ2-3; tentative D call: TRBD1 (5 bases). The V end was cut by 0 bases, the J end by 1 base, with 15 bases between. Germline CDR1 and CDR2: SGHRS and YFSETQ. The CDR3 extends over 17 amino acids. The CDR3 is CASSLDPPDKGTDTQYF. DNA of the CDR3: TGCGCCAGCAGCTTGGACCCCCCGGACAAGGGCACAGATACGCAGTATTTT.

This sequence joins TRBV7-6 and TRBJ2-1; 7 bases align to TRBD2. The length of the CDR3 is 16 residues. With 5 bases clipped from V and 0 bases from J, the junction kept 7 bases outside the gene matches. CDR1 SGHVS and CDR2 FNYEAQ come from the germline V gene. The CDR3 spells CASSPGLRSSYNEQFF. The CDR3 nucleotides read TGTGCCAGCAGCCCGGGACTAAGGAGCTCCTACAATGAGCAGTTCTTC.

The rearrangement links TRBV11-2 to TRBJ1-1; 8 bases agree with TRBD1. CDR1 SGHAT and CDR2 FQNNGV come from the germline V gene. Unmatched junction bases numbered 1, after V lost 3 bases and J lost 1 base. The CDR3 contains 14 residues. The CDR3 bases are TGTGCCAGCAGCTTCGACAGGGGGAACACTGAAGCTTTCTTT. This codes for CASSFDRGNTEAFF.

The chain uses TRBV6-1 and TRBJ1-3; the D gene is possibly TRBD1 (6 bases). The germline V and J ends were trimmed by 2 bases and 4 bases, with 18 bases remaining between them. CDR3 length: 17 amino acids. Germline V gives CDR1 MNHNS, CDR2 SASEGT. The CDR3 here is CASSELPLRGGGNTIYF. In DNA, the CDR3 is TGTGCCAGCAGTGAACTTCCCCTCAGGGGCGGGGGAAACACCATATATTTT.

The CDR3 loop is CASSILGTGNQPQHF. The CDR3 region has the DNA TGTGCCAGTAGTATCCTCGGGACAGGTAATCAGCCCCAGCATTTT. This rearrangement joins TRBV19 to TRBJ1-5; 8 positions match TRBD1. This CDR3 is built from 15 residues. After removal of 3 bases from V and 4 bases from J, the junction contained 5 bases not matched to a gene. Germline loops: CDR1 LNHDA, CDR2 SQIVND (reference sequence).

The chain links TRBV5-1 to TRBJ2-1; the D is unclear. The CDR3 is 13 amino acids. Germline loops: CDR1 SGHRS, CDR2 YFSETQ. Trimming removed 4 bases at V and 7 bases at J, with 12 bases between. The CDR3 region is CASSKGVGNEQFF. The CDR3 bases are TGCGCCAGCAGCAAAGGAGTCGGGAATGAGCAGTTCTTC.

V usage is TRBV18 and J usage is TRBJ2-3; D might be TRBD2 (5 bases). The CDR3 runs 15 residues. Between the trimmed V and J ends, which lost 3 bases and 6 bases, there was a span of 16 bases. Germline V gives CDR1 KGHSH, CDR2 LQKENI. CDR3 residues: CASSPDYSLFDTQYF. The CDR3 nucleotides are TGTGCCAGCTCACCTGACTATAGTTTATTCGATACGCAGTATTTT. Complete variable domain (other parts from reference TRBV18 and TRBJ2-3): NAGVMQNPRHLVRRRGQEARLRCSPMKGHSHVYWYRQLPEEGLKFMVYLQKENIIDESGMPKERFSAEFPKEGPSILRIQQVVRGDSAAYFCASSPDYSLFDTQYFGPGTRLTVL.

The chain links TRBV7-2 to TRBJ1-1; D unresolved. The CDR3 consists of 14 residues. V was clipped by 6 bases and J by 6 bases, with 17 bases between them. The germline V gene has CDR1 SGHTA and CDR2 FQGNSA. The CDR3 DNA is TGTGCCAGCAGACCTTTTGGGCCGTGGGCTGAAGCTTTCTTT. Translated, it gives CASRPFGPWAEAFF.